A selection of T cell receptor beta chains follows, all from one sample in a study of shared clonotypes between healthy human individuals. The repertoire was sequenced with immunoSEQ multiplex PCR; TCRdb's copy has only in-frame clones and lacks some. Of 1.4 million to 1.5 million clones in the sample, around 95% are singletons; the top ten hold roughly 1.1%. Input material: naive CD4+ T cells sorted from blood. The receptors originated from a man aged 30-40 years in good health. CDR3s include the opening cysteine and the closing phenylalanine or tryptophan.

v_call cdr3_aa
TRBV4-2 CASSQDEPTGEKLFF
TRBV28 CASSLLPGNNEQFF
TRBV28 CASKASGRVADTQYF
TRBV5-4 CASSLGQQNTGELFF
TRBV7-9 CASSFASGSGDTQYF
TRBV4-3 CASTADRATNYNEQFF
TRBV5-4 CASSLESLGTGELFF
TRBV7-9 CASSLVVSYEQYF
TRBV18 CASSPFSTSRTQSYGYTF
TRBV5-1 CASSLAWRVLSYNEQFF
TRBV12-5 CASGAGTPKGTEAFF
TRBV11-2 CASSPISGANVLTF
TRBV18 CASSPTTDTQYF
TRBV29-1 CSVELHRTGTAGELFF
TRBV7-8 CASSPGLAGDLRSKNIQYF
TRBV5-5 CASSQGTVGPQHF
TRBV6-5 CASSSLQETQYF
TRBV5-4 CASSLKVPGADTQYF
TRBV19 CASSIPRGRGGYTF
TRBV6-1 CASRSLVYEQYF
TRBV11-2 CASSLGARDNTEAFF
TRBV6-5 CASSLAGSYNEQFF
TRBV29-1 CSVVQGSNQPQHF
TRBV9 CASSVAQPGANVLTF
TRBV5-4 CASSLEGVETQYF
TRBV27 CASSQRIRAGADEQFF
TRBV6-6 CASRQTTDTQYF
TRBV2 CASGRYRLAGGPQADTQYF
TRBV10-3 CAISSGPLNTEAFF
TRBV23-1 CASSQSTDVLDRWSNQPQHF
TRBV10-3 CASTSGQGFTGELFF
TRBV27 CASSSDRRNEKLFF
TRBV11-2 CASSLRGTSGTTPPYEQYF
TRBV7-9 CASSSPDRGNTEAFF
TRBV6-6 CASSGRLAGAREQYF
TRBV4-1 CASSQDNGRAYNEQFF
TRBV5-4 CASSSAKGGTEAFF
TRBV6-1 CASSEGSGQYNQPQHF
TRBV30 CAWSGGVGTSGRGSTDTQYF
TRBV5-1 CASSLELAGRYEQYF
TRBV2 CASTAAGAYNEQFF
TRBV6-6 CASSPRVDTEAFF
TRBV2 CASSRPEQPQHF
TRBV19 CASIDRQTYNEQFF
TRBV7-9 CASIAGDYSGNTIYF
TRBV5-4 CASSLTSGGTDTQYF
TRBV14 CASSQLVPQAGEQFF
TRBV29-1 CSYWQGLETQYF
TRBV9 CASSTHGADTQYF
TRBV9 CASSPGTGNQGARGASKNIQYF
TRBV7-7 CASSFQGARETQYF
TRBV19 CASSIVNQIQPYEQYF
TRBV21-1 CASSKETLAGGPFADTQYF
TRBV5-4 CASSPSGERYNEQFF
TRBV7-6 CASSSTTGGNYGYTF
TRBV29-1 CSVEGDTRAYGYTF
TRBV10-3 CATTDRDRGYNEQFF